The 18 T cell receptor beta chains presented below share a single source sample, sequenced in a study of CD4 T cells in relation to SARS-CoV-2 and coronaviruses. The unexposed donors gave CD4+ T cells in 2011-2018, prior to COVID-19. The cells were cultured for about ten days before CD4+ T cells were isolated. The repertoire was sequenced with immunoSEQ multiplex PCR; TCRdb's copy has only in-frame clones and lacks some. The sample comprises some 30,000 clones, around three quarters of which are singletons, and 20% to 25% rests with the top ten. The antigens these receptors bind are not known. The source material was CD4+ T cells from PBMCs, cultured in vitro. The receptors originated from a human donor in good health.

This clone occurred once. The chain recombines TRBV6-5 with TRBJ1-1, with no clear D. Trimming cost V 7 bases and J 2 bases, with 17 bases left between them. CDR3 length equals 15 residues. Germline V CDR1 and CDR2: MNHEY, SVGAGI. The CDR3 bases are TGTGCCAGCAAAATCCAGGTTGACGTTAACACTGAAGCTTTCTTT. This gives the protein CASKIQVDVNTEAFF.

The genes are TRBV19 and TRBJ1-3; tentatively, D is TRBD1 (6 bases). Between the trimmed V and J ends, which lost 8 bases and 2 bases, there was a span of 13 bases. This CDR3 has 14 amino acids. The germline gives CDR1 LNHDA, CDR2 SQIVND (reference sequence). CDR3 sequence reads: CASWRGVTGNTIYF. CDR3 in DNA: TGTGCCAGTTGGAGGGGGGTAACTGGAAACACCATATATTTT.

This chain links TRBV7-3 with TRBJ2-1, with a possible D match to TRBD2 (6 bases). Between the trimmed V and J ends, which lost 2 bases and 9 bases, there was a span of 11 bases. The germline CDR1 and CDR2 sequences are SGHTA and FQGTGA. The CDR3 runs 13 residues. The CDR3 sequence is CASSLQRRGEQFF. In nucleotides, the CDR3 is TGTGCCAGCAGCTTACAGAGGAGGGGTGAGCAGTTCTTC.

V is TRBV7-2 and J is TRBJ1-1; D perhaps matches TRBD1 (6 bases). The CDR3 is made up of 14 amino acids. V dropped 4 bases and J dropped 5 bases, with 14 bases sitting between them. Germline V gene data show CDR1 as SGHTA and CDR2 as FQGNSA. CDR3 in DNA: TGTGCCAGCAGCTCACGCAGGGGACGGACTGAAGCTTTCTTT. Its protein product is CASSSRRGRTEAFF.

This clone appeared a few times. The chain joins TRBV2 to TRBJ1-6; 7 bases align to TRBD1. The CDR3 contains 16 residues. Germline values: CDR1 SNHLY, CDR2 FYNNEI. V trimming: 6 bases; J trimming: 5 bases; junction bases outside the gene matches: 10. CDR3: CASRRQGVRNNSPLHF. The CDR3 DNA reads TGTGCCAGCAGGAGACAGGGAGTCCGAAATAATTCACCCCTCCACTTT.

CDR3 amino acids: CASSPHVQLYGYTF. The CDR3 coding sequence is TGTGCCAGTAGTCCGCACGTACAGCTCTATGGCTACACCTTC. This chain connects TRBV19 to TRBJ1-2, with D uncertain. The CDR3 consists of 14 residues. The ends were cut back, 5 bases at V and 4 bases at J, with 14 bases in the middle. Germline V gives CDR1 LNHDA, CDR2 SQIVND (reference sequence).

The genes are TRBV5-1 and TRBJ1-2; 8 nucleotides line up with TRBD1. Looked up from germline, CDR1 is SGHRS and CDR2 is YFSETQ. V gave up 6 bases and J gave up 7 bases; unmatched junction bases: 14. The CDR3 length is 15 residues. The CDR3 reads CASTPSTGASGGYTF. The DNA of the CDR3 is TGCGCCAGCACCCCTTCGACAGGGGCTAGCGGTGGCTACACCTTC.

The CDR3 spells CASRSTGSLNQPQHF. The CDR3, as DNA: TGCGCCAGCAGATCTACGGGAAGCCTTAATCAGCCCCAGCATTTT. The chain couples TRBV23-1 to TRBJ1-5; D ambiguous. TRBV23-1 is placed among ORFs of uncertain function. This CDR3 is 15 amino acids long. Between the trimmed V and J ends, which lost 6 bases and 4 bases, there was a span of 16 bases.

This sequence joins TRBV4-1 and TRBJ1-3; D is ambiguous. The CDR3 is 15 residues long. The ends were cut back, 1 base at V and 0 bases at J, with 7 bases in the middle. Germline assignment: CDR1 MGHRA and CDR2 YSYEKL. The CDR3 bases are TGCGCCAGCAGCCAAGTGGGGTACTCTGGAAACACCATATATTTT. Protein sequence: CASSQVGYSGNTIYF.

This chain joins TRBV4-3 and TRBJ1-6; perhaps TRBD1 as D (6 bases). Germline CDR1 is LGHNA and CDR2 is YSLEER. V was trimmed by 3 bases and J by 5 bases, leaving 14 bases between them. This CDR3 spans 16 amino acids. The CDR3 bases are TGCGCCAGCAGCCACCGGACCGGGACACATAATTCACCCCTCCACTTT. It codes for CASSHRTGTHNSPLHF.

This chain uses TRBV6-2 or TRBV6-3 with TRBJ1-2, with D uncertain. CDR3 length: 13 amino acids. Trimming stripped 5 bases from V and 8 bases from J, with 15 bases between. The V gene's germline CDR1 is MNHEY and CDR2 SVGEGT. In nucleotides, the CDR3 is TGTGCCAGCAGTCCCGACTGGGCCGCGGGCTACACCTTC. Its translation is CASSPDWAAGYTF.

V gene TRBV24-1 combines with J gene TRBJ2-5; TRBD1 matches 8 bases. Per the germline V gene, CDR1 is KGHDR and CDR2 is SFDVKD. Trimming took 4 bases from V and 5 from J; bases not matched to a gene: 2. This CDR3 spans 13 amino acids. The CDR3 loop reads CATSERDRETQYF. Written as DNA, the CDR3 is TGTGCCACCAGTGAACGGGACAGGGAGACCCAGTACTTC.

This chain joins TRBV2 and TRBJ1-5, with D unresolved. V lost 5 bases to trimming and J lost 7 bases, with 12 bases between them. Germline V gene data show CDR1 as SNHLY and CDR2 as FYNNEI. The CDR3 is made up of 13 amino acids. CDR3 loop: CASSRREKQPQHF. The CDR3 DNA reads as TGTGCCAGCAGTCGAAGGGAGAAGCAGCCCCAGCATTTT.

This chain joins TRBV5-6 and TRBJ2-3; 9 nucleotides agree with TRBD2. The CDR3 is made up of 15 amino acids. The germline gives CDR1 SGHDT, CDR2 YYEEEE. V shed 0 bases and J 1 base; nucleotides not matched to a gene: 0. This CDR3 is CASSLVAGGTDTQYF. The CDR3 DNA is TGTGCCAGCAGCTTGGTAGCGGGGGGCACAGATACGCAGTATTTT.

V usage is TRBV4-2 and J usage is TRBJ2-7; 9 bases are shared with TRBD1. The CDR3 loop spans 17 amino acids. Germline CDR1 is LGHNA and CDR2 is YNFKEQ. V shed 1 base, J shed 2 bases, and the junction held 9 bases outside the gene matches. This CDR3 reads CASSQGTGATEAYEQYF. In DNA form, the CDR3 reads TGTGCCAGCAGCCAAGGGACAGGGGCGACAGAAGCCTACGAGCAGTACTTC.

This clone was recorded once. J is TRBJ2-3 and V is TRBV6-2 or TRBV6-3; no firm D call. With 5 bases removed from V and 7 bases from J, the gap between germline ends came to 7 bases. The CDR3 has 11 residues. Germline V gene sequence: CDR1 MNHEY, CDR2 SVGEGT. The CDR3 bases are TGTGCCAGCAGTAACGCGCATACGCAGTATTTT. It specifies CASSNAHTQYF.

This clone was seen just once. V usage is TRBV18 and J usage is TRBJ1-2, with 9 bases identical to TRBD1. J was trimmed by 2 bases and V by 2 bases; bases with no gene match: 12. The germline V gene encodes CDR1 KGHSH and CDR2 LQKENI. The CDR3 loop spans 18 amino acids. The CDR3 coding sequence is TGTGCCAGCTCACCATCGGGACAGGGTGGCTATAAGAACTATGGCTACACCTTC. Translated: CASSPSGQGGYKNYGYTF.

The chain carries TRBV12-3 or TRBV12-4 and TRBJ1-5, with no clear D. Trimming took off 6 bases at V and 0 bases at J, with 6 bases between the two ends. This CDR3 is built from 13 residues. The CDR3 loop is CASRAASNQPQHF. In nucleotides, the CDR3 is TGTGCCAGCAGGGCAGCTAGCAATCAGCCCCAGCATTTT.